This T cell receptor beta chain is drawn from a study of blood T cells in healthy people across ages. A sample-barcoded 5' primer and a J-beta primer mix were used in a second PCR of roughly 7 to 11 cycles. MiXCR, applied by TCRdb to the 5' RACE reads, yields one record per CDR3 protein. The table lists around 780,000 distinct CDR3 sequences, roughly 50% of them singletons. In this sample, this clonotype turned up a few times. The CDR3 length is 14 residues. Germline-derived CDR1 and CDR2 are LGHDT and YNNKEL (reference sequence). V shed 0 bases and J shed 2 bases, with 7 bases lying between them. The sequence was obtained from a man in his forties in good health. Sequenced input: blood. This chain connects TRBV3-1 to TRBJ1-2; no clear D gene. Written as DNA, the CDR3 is TGTGCCAGCAGCCAAGAGCGGGGAAACTATGGCTACACCTTC. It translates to CASSQERGNYGYTF.